This TCR beta chain was identified during a study of cytomegalovirus exposure and HLA in healthy donors. Points from the study as a whole: Later genetic work tied a missense DCLRE1C variant to beta-chain V and J trimming.

To note about this clone: Its antigen is currently unknown.

60 Vbeta and 13 Jbeta primers were used in PCR. Method: immunoSEQ multiplex PCR; TCRdb's copy keeps in-frame clones and lacks some. The repertoire includes some 150,000 clones, 75% to 80% of them detected once, and about 3% sits in the top ten. Specimen: PBMCs. This receptor was identified in a man aged 35 to 55 in good health and CMV-seropositive.

The CDR3 nucleotides are TGCGCCAGCAGAAATCGGGACACGGAAGTCTATGGCTACACCTTC. As protein: CASRNRDTEVYGYTF. The genes are TRBV4-1 and TRBJ1-2; tentative D call: TRBD1 (6 bases). CDR3 length: 15 residues. Trimming removed 6 bases at V and 4 bases at J, with 18 bases between. CDR1 and CDR2 (germline): MGHRA, YSYEKL.